These 7 T cell receptor beta chains originate from one sample sequenced in a study of OX40 agonist ivuxolimab in advanced cancers. Generated by immunoSEQ multiplex PCR, the TCRdb table keeps only in-frame clones and is missing some. Of fewer than 30,000 clones in the sample, less than 90% were seen once. Sequences were derived from CD4+ or CD8+ T cells sorted from blood, sampled in a trial of the OX40 agonist ivuxolimab. The origin of the receptors is an adult with an advanced solid tumor such as melanoma, head and neck, liver or kidney cancer.

The chain combines TRBV9 with TRBJ1-1; 8 bases match TRBD1. Germline V CDR1 and CDR2: SGDLS, YYNGEE. Trimming removed 4 bases from V and 5 bases from J; junction bases left unmatched: 10. This CDR3 is built from 15 residues. In DNA form, the CDR3 reads TGTGCCAGCAGCCCCCGGGACAGGATATATACTGAAGCTTTCTTT. Protein: CASSPRDRIYTEAFF. Filled out from reference TRBV9 and TRBJ1-1, the complete variable domain reads DSGVTQTPKHLITATGQRVTLRCSPRSGDLSVYWYQQSLDQGLQFLIQYYNGEERAKGNILERFSAQQFPDLHSELNLSSLELGDSALYFCASSPRDRIYTEAFFGQGTRLTVV.

The V gene is TRBV29-1, the J gene TRBJ2-3; 7 bases are shared with TRBD1. The CDR3 spans 13 residues. V shed 8 bases, J shed 3 bases, and the junction held 8 bases outside the gene matches. Germline V lookup: CDR1 SQVTM, CDR2 ANQGSEA. The CDR3, as DNA: TGCAGCACTGTAAACAGGGGAACAGATACGCAGTATTTT. This codes for CSTVNRGTDTQYF.

This rearrangement joins TRBV11-3 to TRBJ1-1, with D possibly TRBD1 on 5 matching bases. V lost 5 bases to trimming and J lost 1 base, with 17 bases between them. The CDR3 length is 16 residues. The germline V gene encodes CDR1 SGHNT and CDR2 YENEEA. CDR3 sequence (DNA): TGTGCCAGCAGCCCCGCACGGGACGGTTGGAACACTGAAGCTTTCTTT. Protein sequence: CASSPARDGWNTEAFF.

This clone showed up just once. The gene calls are TRBV7-8 and TRBJ1-5, with D possibly being TRBD1 (6 bases). The V gene's germline CDR1 is SGHVS and CDR2 FQNEAQ. CDR3 length equals 16 residues. V gave up 1 base and J gave up 7 bases, with 17 bases separating them. The CDR3 region is CASSLGPTGSGQPQHF. The CDR3, as DNA: TGTGCCAGCAGCTTAGGGCCCACAGGGTCGGGGCAGCCCCAGCATTTT.

This clone was seen a few times. The chain carries TRBV11-2 and TRBJ2-5; 9 bases fit TRBD1. After removal of 5 bases from V and 5 bases from J, the junction contained 9 bases not matched to a gene. The CDR3 is 15 amino acids. Germline V gives CDR1 SGHAT, CDR2 FQNNGV. The CDR3: CASSETGGEDETQYF. The CDR3 coding sequence is TGTGCCAGCAGCGAAACAGGGGGCGAGGATGAGACCCAGTACTTC.

This chain joins TRBV6-1 and TRBJ2-5; 11 bases agree with TRBD1. The germline CDR1 and CDR2 sequences are MNHNS and SASEGT. The CDR3 is 14 amino acids. J was trimmed by 4 bases and V by 6 bases; bases with no gene match: 4. The DNA of the CDR3 is TGTGCCAGCAGCCGGACAGGGGGCGGAGAGACCCAGTACTTC. Translation: CASSRTGGGETQYF.

This chain uses TRBV27 with TRBJ2-7; D gene uncertain. Germline values: CDR1 MNHEY, CDR2 SMNVEV (reference sequence). The CDR3 is 13 residues long. Trimming left V 5 bases short and J 2 bases short, with 10 bases between. The DNA of the CDR3 is TGTGCCAGCAGTCCCGTCGGGCCCTACGAGCAGTACTTC. Translating gives CASSPVGPYEQYF.